This T cell receptor beta chain was recorded in a study of PD-1 blockade in classical Hodgkin lymphoma. Overall study findings and caveats: Patients were excluded if nivolumab began under 1 year after ASCT (the autologous transplant). Possibly reflecting disease activity or prior therapy, repertoire differences have causes that remain undefined.

Data came from immunoSEQ multiplex PCR; TCRdb stores just in-frame clones and leaves some out. The sample lists 95,000 to 120,000 clones, roughly nine tenths seen once, with nearly 20% in the top ten. A word on this clone: Its matching antigen is unknown.

Every single patient, without exception, relapsed after autologous stem cell transplantation, and brentuximab vedotin exposure varied. V dropped 0 bases and J dropped 2 bases, with 9 bases sitting between them. Germline V lookup: CDR1 SGHRS, CDR2 YFSETQ. The CDR3 is made up of 14 amino acids. V and J are TRBV5-1 and TRBJ2-7; D remains ambiguous. The starting material was peripheral blood mononuclear cells (PBMCs), obtained before the second cycle of nivolumab. This clonotype was sampled from a human donor with classical Hodgkin lymphoma. CDR3 amino acids: CASSLGEKTYEQYF. The CDR3 coding sequence is TGCGCCAGCAGCTTGGGCGAGAAGACCTACGAGCAGTACTTC. Supplemented by reference TRBV5-1 and TRBJ2-7, the full variable domain reads KAGVTQTPRYLIKTRGQQVTLSCSPISGHRSVSWYQQTPGQGLQFLFEYFSETQRNKGNFPGRFSGRQFSNSRSEMNVSTLELGDSALYLCASSLGEKTYEQYFGPGTRLTVT.